This T cell receptor beta chain emerged from a study of CD8 T cells in Susac syndrome. Points from the study as a whole: Acknowledgment was made by the study that its TCR sequencing and HLA analysis involved a relatively small number of individuals.

The CDR3 runs 20 residues. Looked up from germline, CDR1 is MGHDK and CDR2 is SYGVNS. With V trimmed by 4 bases and J by 0 bases, 17 bases remained unmatched. Sequencing of TCR beta was performed on blood CD8+ and CD4+ T cells. As controls, healthy donors matched for age and sex were used. After extraction with the RNeasy kit, roughly 0.45 to 1 ug of the RNA was reverse transcribed using random hexamers. A multiplex approach, immunoSEQ multiplex PCR, amplified TCR beta CDR3 across 54 Vbeta and 13 Jbeta. From the immunoSEQ multiplex PCR reads, TCRdb called clonotypes with MiXCR, one entry per CDR3 protein. The sample records fewer than 200,000 distinct CDR3 sequences, 85% to 95% being singletons. Comment on this clonotype: The antigen is undetermined.

The rearrangement links TRBV25-1 to TRBJ1-1, with 10 bases fitting TRBD1. Sequenced sample: CD4+ T cells from PBMCs. The clonotype originates from a human donor in good health. The CDR3 sequence: CASSGPHFRPGQGLNTEAFF. CDR3 nucleotide sequence: TGTGCCAGCAGTGGGCCCCACTTCCGCCCGGGACAGGGGTTGAACACTGAAGCTTTCTTT.